This TCR beta chain was captured in a study of blood T cell repertoires in COVID-19 (dated by TCRdb to 2020 to 2021). Regarding the research as a whole: Samples covering the acute and convalescent phases of COVID-19 were provided by collaborators in the United States, Italy and Spain. Deeply sampled blood TCRbeta repertoires from subjects exposed to, actively infected with, or recovered from COVID-19 were included in the dataset. The samples were drawn from the first 160 participants of the ongoing ImmuneRACE study and from 950 to 1,500 subjects provided by 6 global collaborators. Nearly every sample came with metadata listing a de-identified subject ID, COVID-19 status, age in years and sex. The repertoires were made available in a free public database intended to serve as a resource for research on the immune response to SARS-CoV-2. Where available, HLA class I and class II types were obtained from metadata supplied by the sample provider rather than from assay-based typing. The material from the prospective study consisted of cDNA or gDNA derived from T cells, B-cell-depleted T cells, or PBMCs.

The immunoSEQ Assay, a bias-controlled multiplex PCR, was used to amplify TCRbeta CDR3 regions from genomic DNA. The published analysis was carried out like this. The number of nucleated cells in each sample was estimated from the amplification of reference gene primers within the assay. To quantify the absolute abundance of each unique TCRbeta CDR3 rearrangement, sequence reads were collapsed and filtered. For each sample, productive Simpson clonality was calculated by taking the square root of Simpson's diversity index across productive rearrangements. Drawn from immuneACCESS, this table holds only the in-frame rearrangements with V and J called that TCRdb kept. Clones are partly lost; checked studies trace under half to an unresolved V gene and leave the rest unexplained. The V and J calls and clone size were taken over from that table, and D and trimming were inferred from the DNA. This sample gives about 210,000 clones in total; around 90% of them show up just once. The leading ten clones occupy more than 0.95% of the sample.

Of note for this clone: Its antigen has not been determined. The input lacks base qualities; no much larger clone sits a single base away.

Whole blood was collected in K2EDTA tubes by collaborating institutions according to the institutions' own protocols. For TCRbeta analysis, collaborator samples were shipped as frozen whole blood, as isolated PBMCs, or as DNA extracted from either sample type. For this chain, trimming is 7 bases at the V end and 8 bases at the J end, and the number of junction bases without a gene match is 3. From the germline V gene, CDR1 is MGHDK and CDR2 is SYGVNS. Including the terminal cysteine and phenylalanine, the CDR3 comprises 11 residues. Only the CDR3 DNA stays, 33 bases, in frame from base 1. Beyond this particular receptor, the publication reports: How much clinical and demographic metadata was included differed by source and by participant, and the metadata was provided uncurated.

The V and J genes are TRBV25-1 and TRBJ2-7; 9 central bases correspond to TRBD1. The TCR originated in a man younger than 40 with acute or convalescent COVID-19. The specimen was peripheral blood. The CDR3 region has the sequence CASNRGQKQYF. The DNA sequence is given as TGTGCCAGCAACAGGGGGCAGAAGCAGTACTTC.